This note documents a single T cell receptor (beta chain) sequence. The sample originates from a study of T cells in Graves' hyperthyroidism and ophthalmopathy. TCR beta CDR3 region amplification was performed from RNA transcripts. HTBI primers drove first-round RT-PCR of the TCR CDR3. From the multiplex PCR reads, TCRdb called clonotypes with MiXCR, one entry per CDR3 protein. The sample holds about 350,000 distinct CDR3 sequences, about 17% seen once. This CDR3 comprises 13 residues. V lost 8 bases, J lost 6 bases, and 16 bases lay in between. This TCR was recovered from a woman in her thirties with Graves' hyperthyroidism that later progressed to Graves' ophthalmopathy. Input material: blood. V gene TRBV12-3 or TRBV12-4 combines with J gene TRBJ1-2, with D possibly being TRBD1 (5 bases). CDR3 loop: CASGGFPRNGYTF. The CDR3 DNA is TGTGCCAGCGGGGGTTTTCCTAGGAATGGCTACACCTTC.